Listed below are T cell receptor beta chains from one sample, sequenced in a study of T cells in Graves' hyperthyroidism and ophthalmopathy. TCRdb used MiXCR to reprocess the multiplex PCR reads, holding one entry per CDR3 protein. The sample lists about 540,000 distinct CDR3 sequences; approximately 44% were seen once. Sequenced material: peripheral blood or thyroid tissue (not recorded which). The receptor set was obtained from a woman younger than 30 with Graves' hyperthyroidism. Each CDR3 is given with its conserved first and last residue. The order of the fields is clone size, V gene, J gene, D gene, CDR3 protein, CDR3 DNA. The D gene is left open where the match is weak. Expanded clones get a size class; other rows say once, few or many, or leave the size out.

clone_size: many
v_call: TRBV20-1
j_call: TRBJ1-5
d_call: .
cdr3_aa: CSARALYQPQHF
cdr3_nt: TGCAGTGCTAGAGCCCTATATCAGCCCCAGCATTTT

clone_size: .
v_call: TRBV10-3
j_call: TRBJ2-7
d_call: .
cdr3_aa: CAFEPGTHQYF
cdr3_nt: TGTGCCTTTGAACCCGGGACACACCAGTACTTC

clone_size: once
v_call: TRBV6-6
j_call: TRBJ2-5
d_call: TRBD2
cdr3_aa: CAIIRSGLAGIQETQYF
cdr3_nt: TGTGCCATCATAAGAAGCGGACTAGCGGGGATCCAAGAGACCCAGTACTTC

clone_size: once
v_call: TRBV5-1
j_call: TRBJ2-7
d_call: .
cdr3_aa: CASSWINSYEQYF
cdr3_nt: TGCGCCAGCAGCTGGATTAACTCCTACGAGCAGTACTTC

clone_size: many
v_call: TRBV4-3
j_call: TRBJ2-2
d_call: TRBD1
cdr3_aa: CASSQGQGAIGELFF
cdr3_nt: TGCGCCAGCAGCCAAGGGCAGGGGGCTATCGGGGAGCTGTTTTTT

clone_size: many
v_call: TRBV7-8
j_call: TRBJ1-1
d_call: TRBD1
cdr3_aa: CASSLRDREAFF
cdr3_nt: TGTGCCAGCAGCCTCCGGGACAGGGAAGCTTTCTTT

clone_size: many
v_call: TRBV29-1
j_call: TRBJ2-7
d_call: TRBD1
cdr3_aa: CSVGTGGISYEQYF
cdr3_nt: TGCAGCGTTGGGACAGGGGGCATCTCCTACGAGCAGTACTTC

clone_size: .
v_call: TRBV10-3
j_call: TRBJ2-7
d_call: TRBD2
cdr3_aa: CAISVTWTSGRNEQYF
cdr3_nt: TGTGCCATCAGTGTGACTTGGACTAGCGGGAGGAACGAGCAGTACTTC

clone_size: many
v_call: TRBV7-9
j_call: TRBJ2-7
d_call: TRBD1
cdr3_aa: CASSQGGTGGSYEQYF
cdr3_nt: TGTGCCAGCAGTCAGGGGGGAACAGGGGGCTCCTACGAGCAGTACTTC

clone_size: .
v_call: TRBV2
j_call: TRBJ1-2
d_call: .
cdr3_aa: CASRGTSAYGYTF
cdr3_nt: TGTGCCAGCAGGGGGACTAGCGCCTATGGCTACACCTTC

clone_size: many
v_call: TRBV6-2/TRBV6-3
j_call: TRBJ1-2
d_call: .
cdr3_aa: CASSWSTVSSGYTF
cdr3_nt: TGTGCCAGCAGTTGGTCGACGGTTAGTAGTGGCTACACCTTC

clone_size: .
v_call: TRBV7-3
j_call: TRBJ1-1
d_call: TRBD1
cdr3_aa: CASSPQGGVVGWHTEAFF
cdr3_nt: TGTGCCAGCAGCCCACAGGGGGGCGTTGTTGGCTGGCACACTGAAGCTTTCTTT

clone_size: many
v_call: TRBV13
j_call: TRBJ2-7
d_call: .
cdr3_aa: CASSTNYEQYF
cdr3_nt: TGTGCCAGCAGCACTAACTACGAGCAGTACTTC

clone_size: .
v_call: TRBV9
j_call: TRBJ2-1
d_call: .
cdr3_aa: CASSVAGSQGGNEQFF
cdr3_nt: TGTGCCAGCAGCGTAGCTGGCAGTCAAGGGGGCAATGAGCAGTTCTTC

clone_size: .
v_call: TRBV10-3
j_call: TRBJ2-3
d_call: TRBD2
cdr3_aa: CAISGLAGSVGTQYF
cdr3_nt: TGTGCCATCAGTGGTTTAGCGGGATCGGTAGGTACGCAGTATTTT

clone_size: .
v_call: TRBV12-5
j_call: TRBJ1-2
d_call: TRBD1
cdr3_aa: CANSTSGGSYTF
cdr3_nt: TGTGCCAACAGTACCTCAGGGGGAAGCTACACCTTC

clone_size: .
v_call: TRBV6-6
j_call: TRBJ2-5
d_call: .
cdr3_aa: CASSQGRTGTQQNF
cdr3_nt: TGTGCCAGCAGCCAAGGACGAACCGGGACCCAACAGAACTTC

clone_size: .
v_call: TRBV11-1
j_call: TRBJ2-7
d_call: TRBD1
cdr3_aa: CTSSLTPGQGVYEQYF
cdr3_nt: TGTACCAGCAGCTTGACCCCGGGACAGGGGGTTTACGAGCAGTACTTC

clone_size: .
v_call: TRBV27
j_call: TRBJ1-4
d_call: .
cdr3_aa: CASSLWGRNEKLFF
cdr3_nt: TGTGCCAGCAGCTTGTGGGGGAGGAATGAAAAACTGTTTTTT

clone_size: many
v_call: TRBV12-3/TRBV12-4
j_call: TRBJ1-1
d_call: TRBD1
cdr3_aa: CASSPTRGRRNTEAFF
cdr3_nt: TGTGCCAGCAGTCCCACGAGGGGGCGCAGGAACACTGAAGCTTTCTTT

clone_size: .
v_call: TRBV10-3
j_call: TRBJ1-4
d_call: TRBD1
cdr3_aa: CATGTGGTNEKLFF
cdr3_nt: TGTGCCACAGGGACAGGGGGCACTAATGAAAAACTGTTTTTT

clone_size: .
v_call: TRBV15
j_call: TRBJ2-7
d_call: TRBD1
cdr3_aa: CATSRDPPGQGIHEQYF
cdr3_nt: TGTGCCACCAGCAGAGATCCCCCGGGACAGGGGATTCACGAGCAGTACTTC

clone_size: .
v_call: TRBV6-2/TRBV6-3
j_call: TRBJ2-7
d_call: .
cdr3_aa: CASSWVIYEQYF
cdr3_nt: TGTGCCAGCAGTTGGGTCATATACGAGCAGTACTTC

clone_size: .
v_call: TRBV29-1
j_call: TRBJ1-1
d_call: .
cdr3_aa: CSVGSVTEAFF
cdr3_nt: TGCAGCGTTGGTTCAGTTACTGAAGCTTTCTTT

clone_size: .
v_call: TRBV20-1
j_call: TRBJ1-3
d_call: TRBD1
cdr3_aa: CSARGQGGGTIYF
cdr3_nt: TGCAGTGCTAGAGGTCAGGGGGGAGGCACCATATATTTT

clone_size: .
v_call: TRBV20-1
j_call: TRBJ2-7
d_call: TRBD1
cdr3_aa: CSARVQGASWWEQYF
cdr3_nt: TGCAGTGCTAGAGTTCAGGGGGCTAGCTGGTGGGAGCAGTACTTC

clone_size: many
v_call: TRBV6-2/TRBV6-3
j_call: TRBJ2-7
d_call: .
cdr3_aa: CASSSPLVANRYYEQYF
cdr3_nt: TGTGCCAGCAGCAGTCCCCTTGTTGCTAACAGGTACTACGAGCAGTACTTC

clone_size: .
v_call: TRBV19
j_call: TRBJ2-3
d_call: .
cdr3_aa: CASSGWGDAQYF
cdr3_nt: TGTGCCAGTAGTGGTTGGGGAGATGCGCAGTATTTT

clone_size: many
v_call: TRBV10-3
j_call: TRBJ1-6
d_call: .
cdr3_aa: CATTLGLLNSPLHF
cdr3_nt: TGTGCCACCACTCTTGGTCTACTTAATTCACCCCTCCACTTT

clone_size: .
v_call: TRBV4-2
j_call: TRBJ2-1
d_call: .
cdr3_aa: CASSLDPWVEQFF
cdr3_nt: TGTGCCAGCAGCTTGGACCCCTGGGTAGAGCAGTTCTTC

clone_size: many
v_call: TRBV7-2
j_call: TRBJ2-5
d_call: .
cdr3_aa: CASSDTVTRSETQYF
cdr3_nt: TGTGCCAGCAGCGACACCGTGACTAGATCAGAGACCCAGTACTTC

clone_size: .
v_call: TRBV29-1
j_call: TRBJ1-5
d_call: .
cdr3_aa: CSVSRGQPQHF
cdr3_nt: TGCAGCGTCTCAAGGGGGCAGCCCCAGCATTTT

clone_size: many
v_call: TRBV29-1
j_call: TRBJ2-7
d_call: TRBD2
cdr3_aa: CSVETGTSGTPYSYEQYF
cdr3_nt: TGCAGCGTTGAAACCGGGACTAGCGGGACGCCCTACTCCTACGAGCAGTACTTC

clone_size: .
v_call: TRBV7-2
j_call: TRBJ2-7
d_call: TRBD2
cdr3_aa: CASSHLRTSGSYEQYF
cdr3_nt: TGTGCCAGCAGCCACCTAAGGACTAGCGGGAGCTACGAGCAGTACTTC

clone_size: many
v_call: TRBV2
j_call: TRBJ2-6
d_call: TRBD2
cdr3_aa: CASSEILAGGVPGANVLTF
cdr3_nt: TGTGCCAGCAGTGAGATACTAGCGGGAGGGGTTCCTGGGGCCAACGTCCTGACTTTC

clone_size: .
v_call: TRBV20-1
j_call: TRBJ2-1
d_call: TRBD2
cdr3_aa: CSATSSSGSLNEQFF
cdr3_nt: TGCAGTGCTACTTCTTCTAGCGGGAGTCTAAATGAGCAGTTCTTC

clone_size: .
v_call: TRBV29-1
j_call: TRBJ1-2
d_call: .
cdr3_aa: CSVGDVPDYGYTF
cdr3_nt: TGCAGCGTTGGGGACGTCCCGGACTATGGCTACACCTTC

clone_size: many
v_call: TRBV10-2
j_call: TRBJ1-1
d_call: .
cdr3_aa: CASRDPRTAMNTEAFF
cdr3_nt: TGCGCCAGCAGGGACCCCCGGACAGCCATGAACACTGAAGCTTTCTTT

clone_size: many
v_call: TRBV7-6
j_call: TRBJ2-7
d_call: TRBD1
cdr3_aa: CASSFGTGLLEQYF
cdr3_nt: TGTGCCAGCAGCTTCGGGACAGGGTTGCTGGAGCAGTACTTC

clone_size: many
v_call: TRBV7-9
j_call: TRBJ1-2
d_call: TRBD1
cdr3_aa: CASSLADRPLYGYTF
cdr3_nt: TGTGCCAGCAGCTTAGCGGACAGGCCCCTCTATGGCTACACCTTC

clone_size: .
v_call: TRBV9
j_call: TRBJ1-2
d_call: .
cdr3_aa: CASSGDSIHYGYTF
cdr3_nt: TGTGCCAGCAGCGGAGACAGCATACACTATGGCTACACCTTC

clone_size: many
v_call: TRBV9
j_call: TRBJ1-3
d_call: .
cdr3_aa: CASSASLRGALSGNTIYF
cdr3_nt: TGTGCCAGCAGCGCCAGTTTGAGGGGAGCGCTCTCTGGAAACACCATATATTTT

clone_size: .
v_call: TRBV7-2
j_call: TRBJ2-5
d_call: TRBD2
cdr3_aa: CASSLRLAGGETQYF
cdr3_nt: TGTGCCAGCAGCTTGAGGTTAGCGGGAGGAGAGACCCAGTACTTC

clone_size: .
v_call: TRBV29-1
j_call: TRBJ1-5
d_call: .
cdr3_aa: CSVASSGGEHF
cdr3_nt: TGCAGCGTGGCCTCTTCGGGGGGTGAGCATTTT

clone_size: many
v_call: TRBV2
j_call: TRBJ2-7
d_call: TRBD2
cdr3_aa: CASSPLLAGVAQYF
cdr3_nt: TGTGCCAGCAGTCCACTACTAGCGGGAGTAGCGCAGTACTTC

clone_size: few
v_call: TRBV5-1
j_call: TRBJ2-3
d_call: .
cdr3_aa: CASSLGRQSTDTQYF
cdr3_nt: TGCGCCAGCAGCTTGGGGCGACAGAGCACAGATACGCAGTATTTT

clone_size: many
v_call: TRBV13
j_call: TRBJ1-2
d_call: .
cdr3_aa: CASSRITQGDYGYTF
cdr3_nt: TGTGCCAGCAGCCGAATAACCCAGGGCGACTATGGCTACACCTTC

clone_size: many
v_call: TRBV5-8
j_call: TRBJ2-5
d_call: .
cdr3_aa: CASSLAVQRQETQYF
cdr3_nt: TGTGCCAGCAGCTTGGCGGTTCAGCGTCAAGAGACCCAGTACTTC

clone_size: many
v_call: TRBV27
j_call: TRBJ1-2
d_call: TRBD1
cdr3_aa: CASSLSFGTGGTF
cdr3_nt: TGTGCCAGCAGTTTATCATTTGGGACAGGGGGCACCTTC

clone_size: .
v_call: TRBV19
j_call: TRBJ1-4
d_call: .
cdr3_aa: CASRDRSSEKLFF
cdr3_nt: TGTGCCAGTCGCGACAGGAGCTCTGAAAAACTGTTTTTT

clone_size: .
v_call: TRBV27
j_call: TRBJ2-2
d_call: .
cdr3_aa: CASSLQSANTGELFF
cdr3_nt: TGTGCCAGCAGTTTACAGAGCGCGAACACCGGGGAGCTGTTTTTT

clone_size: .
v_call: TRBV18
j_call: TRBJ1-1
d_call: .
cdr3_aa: CASSPRYGEAFF
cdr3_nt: TGTGCCAGCTCACCACGGTACGGCGAAGCTTTCTTT

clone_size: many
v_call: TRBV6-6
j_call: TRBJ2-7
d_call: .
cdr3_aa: CASSYSEHQLYEQYF
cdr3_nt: TGTGCCAGCAGTTACTCGGAACACCAACTCTACGAGCAGTACTTC

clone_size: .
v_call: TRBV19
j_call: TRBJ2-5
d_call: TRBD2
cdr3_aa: CAWSVTSGSRETQYF
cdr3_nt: TGTGCCTGGAGTGTCACTAGCGGGAGTAGAGAGACCCAGTACTTC

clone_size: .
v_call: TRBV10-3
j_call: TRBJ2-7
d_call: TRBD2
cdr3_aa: CAISRLASGRSEQYF
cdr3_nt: TGTGCCATCAGCAGACTTGCTAGCGGGAGGTCCGAGCAGTACTTC